Shown below are 5 T cell receptor beta chains from a single sample sequenced in a study of breast tumors, draining lymph nodes, adjacent tissues. Samples came from axillary lymph nodes draining the breast cancer. TCRdb used MiXCR to reprocess the multiplex PCR reads, holding one entry per CDR3 protein. The sample includes 150,000 to 200,000 distinct CDR3 sequences, around 35% seen only once; the top ten take around 4%. Sample: axillary lymph node tissue. The receptors originated from a female donor with breast cancer. Some clones in this sample may be carry-over from other donors' samples.

As regards this clonotype: A read error is possible here, since a much larger clone lies one base away. The rearrangement uses TRBV6-6 and TRBJ2-7, with D perhaps being TRBD1 or TRBD2 (5 bases each). CDR3 length: 15 residues. Trimming took off 5 bases at V and 6 bases at J, with 20 bases between the two ends. Germline CDR1 MNHNY, CDR2 SVGAGI (reference sequence). CDR3 nucleotide sequence: TGTGCCAGCAGTCCTGGGGGACGGCGCAGGCTCGAGCAGTACTTC. Its protein product is CASSPGGRRRLEQYF.

This clonotype was recorded many times. V and J are TRBV10-3 and TRBJ2-7; 9 bases are shared with TRBD2. The CDR3 covers 13 residues. The germline gives CDR1 ENHRY, CDR2 SYGVKD. J gave up 6 bases and V 11 bases, and 11 bases lay outside the gene matches. Here the CDR3 reads CASSERGASEQYF. As DNA, the CDR3 is TGTGCCTCATCTGAGCGGGGGGCTAGCGAGCAGTACTTC.

The chain employs TRBV20-1 and TRBJ2-3; 13 bases align to TRBD2. In germline, CDR1 is DFQATT, CDR2 SNEGSKA (reference sequence). The CDR3 length is 17 residues. The V gene end was trimmed by 6 bases and the J gene end by 0 bases; junction bases not matched to a gene: 9. The DNA of the CDR3 is TGCAGTGCCGCCCTGGGACTAGCGGGGCTTAGCACAGATACGCAGTATTTT. It specifies CSAALGLAGLSTDTQYF.

A note on this clonotype: Since a much larger clone is just one base distant, this may be a read error. This rearrangement joins TRBV28 to TRBJ2-3, with D possibly matching TRBD1 (5 bases). The assigned J gene may be wrong: the sequence end matches TRBJ1-5 better. This CDR3 has 14 residues. Germline CDR1 is MDHEN and CDR2 is SYDVKM. CDR3 region: CASTTGTRADTQHF. The CDR3 region has the DNA TGTGCCAGCACCACCGGGACGAGGGCAGATACGCAGCATTTT.

Remarks on this clonotype: This may come from a read error, since a much larger clone is one base off. This chain connects TRBV20-1 to TRBJ2-1; D unresolved. The CDR3 has 15 amino acids. V was cut by 5 bases and J by 6 bases, with 20 bases left in between. Germline lookup yields CDR1 DFQATT and CDR2 SNEGSKA (reference sequence). The CDR3 region is CSAHIHRGDSNEQFF. The CDR3 nucleotides are TGCAGTGCTCACATTCACCGCGGAGACTCCAATGAGCAGTTCTTC.